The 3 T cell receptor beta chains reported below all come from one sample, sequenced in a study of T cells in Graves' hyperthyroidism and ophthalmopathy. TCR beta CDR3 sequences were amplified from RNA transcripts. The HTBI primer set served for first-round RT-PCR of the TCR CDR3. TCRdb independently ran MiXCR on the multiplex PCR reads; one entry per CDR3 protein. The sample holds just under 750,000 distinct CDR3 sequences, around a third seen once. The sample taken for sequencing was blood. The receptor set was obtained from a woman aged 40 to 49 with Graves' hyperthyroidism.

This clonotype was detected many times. CDR3 DNA sequence: TGTGCCAGCAGCTCTGGGACGAACTATGGCTACACCTTC. This encodes CASSSGTNYGYTF. The chain recombines TRBV13 with TRBJ1-2; perhaps TRBD1 as D (5 bases). This CDR3 region has 13 residues. The germline gives CDR1 PRHDT, CDR2 FYEKMQ (reference sequence). Trimming took off 4 bases at V and 2 bases at J, with 8 bases between the two ends. Based on the CDR3 plus reference TRBV13 and TRBJ1-2, the full variable domain is AAGVIQSPRHLIKEKRETATLKCYPIPRHDTVYWYQQGPGQDPQFLISFYEKMQSDKGSIPDRFSAQQFSDYHSELNMSSLELGDSALYFCASSSGTNYGYTFGSGTRLTVV.

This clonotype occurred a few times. CDR3: CASSIPQGAPGNTIYF. The CDR3 DNA sequence: TGTGCCAGTAGTATCCCACAGGGGGCGCCGGGAAACACCATATATTTT. The genes are TRBV19 and TRBJ1-3, with 9 bases fitting TRBD1. Germline V gives CDR1 LNHDA, CDR2 SQIVND (reference sequence). V dropped 3 bases and J dropped 4; count of bases not matched to a gene: 7. The CDR3 covers 16 residues.

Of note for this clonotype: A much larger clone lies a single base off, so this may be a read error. As DNA, the CDR3 is TGTGCCAGCAGCGTGGGAACGTCAAAAAACTATGGCTACACCTTC. This codes for CASSVGTSKNYGYTF. The chain links TRBV9 to TRBJ1-2; D gene ambiguous. CDR1 SGDLS and CDR2 YYNGEE come from the germline V gene. This CDR3 is built from 15 residues. Trimming shortened V by 2 bases and J by 2 bases, and 13 bases separated the two germline ends. Filled out from reference TRBV9 and TRBJ1-2, the complete variable domain reads DSGVTQTPKHLITATGQRVTLRCSPRSGDLSVYWYQQSLDQGLQFLIQYYNGEERAKGNILERFSAQQFPDLHSELNLSSLELGDSALYFCASSVGTSKNYGYTFGSGTRLTVV.